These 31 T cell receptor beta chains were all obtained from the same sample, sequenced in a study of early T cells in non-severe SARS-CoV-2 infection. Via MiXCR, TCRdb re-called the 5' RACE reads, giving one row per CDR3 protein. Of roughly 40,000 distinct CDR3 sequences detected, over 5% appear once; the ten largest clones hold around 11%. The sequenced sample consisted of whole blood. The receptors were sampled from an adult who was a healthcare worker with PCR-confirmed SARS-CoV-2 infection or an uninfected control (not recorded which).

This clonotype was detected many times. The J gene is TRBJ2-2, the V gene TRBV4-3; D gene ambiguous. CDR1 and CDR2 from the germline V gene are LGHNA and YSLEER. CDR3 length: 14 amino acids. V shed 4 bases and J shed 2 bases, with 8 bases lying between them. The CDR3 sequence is CASSLRLNTGELFF. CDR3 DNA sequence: TGCGCCAGCAGCCTCCGACTCAACACCGGGGAGCTGTTTTTT.

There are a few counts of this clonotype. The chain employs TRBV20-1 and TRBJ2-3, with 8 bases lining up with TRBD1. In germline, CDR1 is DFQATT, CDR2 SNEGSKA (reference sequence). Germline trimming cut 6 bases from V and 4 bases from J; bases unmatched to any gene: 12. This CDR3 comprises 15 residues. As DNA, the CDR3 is TGCAGTGCGCTGATGTCCGGGACAGGATCAGATACGCAGTATTTT. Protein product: CSALMSGTGSDTQYF.

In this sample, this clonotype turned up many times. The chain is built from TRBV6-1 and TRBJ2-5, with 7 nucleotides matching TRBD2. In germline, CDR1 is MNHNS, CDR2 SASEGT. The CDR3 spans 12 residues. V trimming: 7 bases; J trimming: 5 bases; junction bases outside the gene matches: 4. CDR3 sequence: CASNSGGETQYF. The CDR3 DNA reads TGTGCCAGCAATTCGGGGGGTGAGACCCAGTACTTC.

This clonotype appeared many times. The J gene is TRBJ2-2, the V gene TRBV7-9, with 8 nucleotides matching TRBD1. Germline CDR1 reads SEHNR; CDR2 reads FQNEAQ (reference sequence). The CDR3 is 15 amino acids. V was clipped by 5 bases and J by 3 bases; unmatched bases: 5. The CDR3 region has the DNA TGTGCCAGCAGCCGGACAGGGTTAGACACCGGGGAGCTGTTTTTT. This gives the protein CASSRTGLDTGELFF.

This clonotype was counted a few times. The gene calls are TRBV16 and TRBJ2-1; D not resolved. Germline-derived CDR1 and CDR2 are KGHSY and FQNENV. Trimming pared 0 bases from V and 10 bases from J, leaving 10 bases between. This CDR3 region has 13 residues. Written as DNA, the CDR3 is TGTGCCAGCAGCCAATCCACAGTCAGAGAGCAGTTCTTC. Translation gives CASSQSTVREQFF.

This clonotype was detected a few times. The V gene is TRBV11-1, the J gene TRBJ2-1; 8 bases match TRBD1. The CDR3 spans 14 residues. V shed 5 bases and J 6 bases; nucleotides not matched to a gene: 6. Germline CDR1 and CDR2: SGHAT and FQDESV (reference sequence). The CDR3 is CASSPGGRGNEQFF. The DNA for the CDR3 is TGTGCCAGCAGCCCAGGGGGCCGGGGCAATGAGCAGTTCTTC. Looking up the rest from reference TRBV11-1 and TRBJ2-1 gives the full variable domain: EAEVAQSPRYKITEKSQAVAFWCDPISGHATLYWYRQILGQGPELLVQFQDESVVDDSQLPKDRFSAERLKGVDSTLKIQPAELGDSAMYLCASSPGGRGNEQFFGPGTRLTVL.

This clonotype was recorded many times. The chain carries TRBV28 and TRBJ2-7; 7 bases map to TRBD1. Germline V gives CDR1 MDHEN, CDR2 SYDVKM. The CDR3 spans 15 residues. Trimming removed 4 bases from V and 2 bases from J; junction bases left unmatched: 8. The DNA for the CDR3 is TGTGCCAGCAGTTCACAAACAGGGGCGGCCTACGAGCAGTACTTC. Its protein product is CASSSQTGAAYEQYF.

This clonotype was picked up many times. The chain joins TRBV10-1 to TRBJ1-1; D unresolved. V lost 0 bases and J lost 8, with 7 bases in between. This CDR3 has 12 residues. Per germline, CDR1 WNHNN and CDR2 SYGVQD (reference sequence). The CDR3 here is CASSESILEAFF. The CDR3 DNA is TGCGCCAGCAGTGAGTCGATTCTGGAAGCTTTCTTT.

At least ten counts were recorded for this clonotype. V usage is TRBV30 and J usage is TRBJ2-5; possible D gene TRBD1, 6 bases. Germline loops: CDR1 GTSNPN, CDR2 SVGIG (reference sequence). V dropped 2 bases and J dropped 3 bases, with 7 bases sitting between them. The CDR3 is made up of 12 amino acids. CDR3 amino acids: CAWSPGEETQYF. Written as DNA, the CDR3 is TGTGCCTGGAGTCCAGGGGAAGAGACCCAGTACTTC.

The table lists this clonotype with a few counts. Written as DNA, the CDR3 is TGTGCCAGCAGTTACGTCGGCGACCGCGGAAACACCATATATTTT. Translating it yields CASSYVGDRGNTIYF. The gene calls are TRBV6-2 or TRBV6-3 and TRBJ1-3; D unresolved. CDR1 and CDR2 (germline): MNHEY, SVGEGT. This CDR3 is 15 amino acids long. Trimming took off 2 bases at V and 4 bases at J, with 12 bases between the two ends.

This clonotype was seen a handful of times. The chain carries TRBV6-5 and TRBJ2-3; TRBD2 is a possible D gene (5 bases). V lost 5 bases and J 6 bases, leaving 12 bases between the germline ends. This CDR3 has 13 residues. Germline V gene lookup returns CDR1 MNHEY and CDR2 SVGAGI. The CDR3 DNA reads TGTGCCAGCAGTCCCCGAGGGCCCGATACGCAGTATTTT. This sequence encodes CASSPRGPDTQYF.

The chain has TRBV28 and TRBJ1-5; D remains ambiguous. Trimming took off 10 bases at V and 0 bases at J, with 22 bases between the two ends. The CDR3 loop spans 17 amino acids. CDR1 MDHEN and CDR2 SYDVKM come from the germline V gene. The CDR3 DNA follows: TGTGCCATCGCCGACTACCTAACCCTCTATAGCAATCAGCCCCAGCATTTT. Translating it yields CAIADYLTLYSNQPQHF.

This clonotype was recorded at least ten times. In DNA form, the CDR3 reads TGTGCCAGTAGTATAAGTCTTGAGATCAGATTCTACGAGCAGTACTTC. Its protein product is CASSISLEIRFYEQYF. The chain recombines TRBV19 with TRBJ2-7; no firm D call. From germline, CDR1 is LNHDA and CDR2 SQIVND (reference sequence). CDR3 length equals 16 residues. V shed 2 bases and J shed 3 bases, with 17 bases lying between them.

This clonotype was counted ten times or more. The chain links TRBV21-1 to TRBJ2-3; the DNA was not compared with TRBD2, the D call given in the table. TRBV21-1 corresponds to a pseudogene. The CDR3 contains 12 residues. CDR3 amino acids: CASIPAGTREYF. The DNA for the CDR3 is TGTGCCAGCATTCCTGCCGGGACTAGGGAGTATTTT.

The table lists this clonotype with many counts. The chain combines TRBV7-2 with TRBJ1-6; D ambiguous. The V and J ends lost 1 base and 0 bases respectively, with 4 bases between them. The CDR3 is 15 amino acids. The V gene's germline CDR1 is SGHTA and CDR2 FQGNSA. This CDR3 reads CASSLGSSYNSPLHF. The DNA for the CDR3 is TGTGCCAGCAGCTTAGGGAGCTCCTATAATTCACCCCTCCACTTT.

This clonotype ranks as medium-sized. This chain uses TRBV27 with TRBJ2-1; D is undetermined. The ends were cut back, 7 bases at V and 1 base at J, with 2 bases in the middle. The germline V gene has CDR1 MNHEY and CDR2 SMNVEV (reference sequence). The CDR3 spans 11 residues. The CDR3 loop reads CASTSYNEQFF. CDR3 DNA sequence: TGTGCCAGCACATCCTACAATGAGCAGTTCTTC.

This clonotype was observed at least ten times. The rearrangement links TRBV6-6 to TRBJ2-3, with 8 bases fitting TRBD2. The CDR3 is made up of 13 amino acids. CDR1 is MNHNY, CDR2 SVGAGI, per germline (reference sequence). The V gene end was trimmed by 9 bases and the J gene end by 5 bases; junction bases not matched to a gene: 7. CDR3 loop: CASQFSGGDTQYF. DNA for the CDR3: TGTGCCAGTCAATTCAGCGGGGGAGATACGCAGTATTTT.

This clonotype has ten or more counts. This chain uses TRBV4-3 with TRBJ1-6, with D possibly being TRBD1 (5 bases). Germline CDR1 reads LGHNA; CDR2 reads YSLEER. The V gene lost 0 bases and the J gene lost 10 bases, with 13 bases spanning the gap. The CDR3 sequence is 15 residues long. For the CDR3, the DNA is TGCGCCAGCAGCCAAGATCCCAGGGCCGGCTCACCCCTCCACTTT. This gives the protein CASSQDPRAGSPLHF.

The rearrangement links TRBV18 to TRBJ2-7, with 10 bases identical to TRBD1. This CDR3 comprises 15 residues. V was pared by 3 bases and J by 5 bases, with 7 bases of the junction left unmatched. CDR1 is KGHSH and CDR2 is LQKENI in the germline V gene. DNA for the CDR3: TGTGCCAGCTCACCGAGCCCGGGACAGGGGAACGAGCAGTACTTC. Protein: CASSPSPGQGNEQYF.

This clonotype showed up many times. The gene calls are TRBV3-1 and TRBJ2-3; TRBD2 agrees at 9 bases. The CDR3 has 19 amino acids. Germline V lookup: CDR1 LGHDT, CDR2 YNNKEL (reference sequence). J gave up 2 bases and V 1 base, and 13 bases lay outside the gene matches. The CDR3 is CASSQGPGTSNWATDTQYF. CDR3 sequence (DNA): TGTGCCAGCAGCCAAGGACCCGGGACTAGCAATTGGGCCACAGATACGCAGTATTTT.

The CDR3 region is CASSFKYNSPLHF. The CDR3 DNA reads TGTGCCAGCAGCTTCAAGTATAATTCACCCCTCCACTTT. The rearrangement uses TRBV7-2 and TRBJ1-6; D unclear. V was pared by 3 bases and J by 4 bases, with 4 bases between. This CDR3 spans 13 amino acids. Germline lookup yields CDR1 SGHTA and CDR2 FQGNSA.

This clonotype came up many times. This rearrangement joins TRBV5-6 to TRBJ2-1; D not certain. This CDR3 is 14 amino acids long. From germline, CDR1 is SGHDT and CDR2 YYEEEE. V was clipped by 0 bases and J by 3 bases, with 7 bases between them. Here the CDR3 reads CASSLVSNYNEQFF. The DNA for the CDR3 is TGTGCCAGCAGCTTGGTTTCCAACTACAATGAGCAGTTCTTC.

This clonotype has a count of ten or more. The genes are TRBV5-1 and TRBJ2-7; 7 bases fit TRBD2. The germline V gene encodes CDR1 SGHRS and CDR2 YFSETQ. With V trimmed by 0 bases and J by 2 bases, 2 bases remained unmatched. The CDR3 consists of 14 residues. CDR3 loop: CASSLAGGTYEQYF. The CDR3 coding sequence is TGCGCCAGCAGCTTGGCCGGGGGGACCTACGAGCAGTACTTC.

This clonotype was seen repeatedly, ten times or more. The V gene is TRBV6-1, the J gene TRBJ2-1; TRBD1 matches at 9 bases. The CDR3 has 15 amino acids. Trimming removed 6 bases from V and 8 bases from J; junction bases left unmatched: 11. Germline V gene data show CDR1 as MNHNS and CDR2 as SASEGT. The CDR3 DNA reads TGTGCCAGCAGACCGGGACAGGGCCAATTCGATGAGCAGTTCTTC. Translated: CASRPGQGQFDEQFF.

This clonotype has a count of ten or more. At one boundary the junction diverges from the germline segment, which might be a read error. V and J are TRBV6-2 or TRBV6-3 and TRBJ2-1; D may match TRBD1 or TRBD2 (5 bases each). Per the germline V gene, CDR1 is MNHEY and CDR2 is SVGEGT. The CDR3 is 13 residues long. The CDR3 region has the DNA TGTGCCAGCAGTTCCCCCGGGGCTCAACCCCTTGGGTTC. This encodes CASSSPGAQPLGF.

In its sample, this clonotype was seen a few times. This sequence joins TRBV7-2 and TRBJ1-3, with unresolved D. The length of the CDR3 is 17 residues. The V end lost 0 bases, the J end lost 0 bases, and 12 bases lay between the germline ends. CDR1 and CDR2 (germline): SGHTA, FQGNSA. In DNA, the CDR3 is TGTGCCAGCAGCTTAGCCCCCCCAGGACGCTCTGGAAACACCATATATTTT. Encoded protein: CASSLAPPGRSGNTIYF.

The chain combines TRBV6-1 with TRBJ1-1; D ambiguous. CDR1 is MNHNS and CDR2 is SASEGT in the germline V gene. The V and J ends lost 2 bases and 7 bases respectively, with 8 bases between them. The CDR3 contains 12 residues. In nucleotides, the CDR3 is TGTGCCAGCAGTGAATATGGGTATGAAGCTTTCTTT. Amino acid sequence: CASSEYGYEAFF.

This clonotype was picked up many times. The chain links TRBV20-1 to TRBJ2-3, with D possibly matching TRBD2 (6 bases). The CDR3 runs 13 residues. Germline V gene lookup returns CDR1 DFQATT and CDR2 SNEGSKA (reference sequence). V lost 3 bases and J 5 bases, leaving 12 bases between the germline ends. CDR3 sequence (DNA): TGCAGTGCTAGTCTTCCGGGACTAGATACGCAGTATTTT. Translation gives CSASLPGLDTQYF.

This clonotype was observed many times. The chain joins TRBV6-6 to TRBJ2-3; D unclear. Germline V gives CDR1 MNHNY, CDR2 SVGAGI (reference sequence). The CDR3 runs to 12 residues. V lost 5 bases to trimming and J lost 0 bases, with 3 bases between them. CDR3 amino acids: CASSLSTDTQYF. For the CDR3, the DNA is TGTGCCAGCAGTCTAAGCACAGATACGCAGTATTTT.

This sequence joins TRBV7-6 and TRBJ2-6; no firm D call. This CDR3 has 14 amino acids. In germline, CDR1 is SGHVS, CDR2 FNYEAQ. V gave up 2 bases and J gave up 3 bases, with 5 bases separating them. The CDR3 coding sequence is TGTGCCAGCAGCTTACAGAATGGGGCCAACGTCCTGACTTTC. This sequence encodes CASSLQNGANVLTF.

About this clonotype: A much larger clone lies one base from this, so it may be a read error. The CDR3 DNA is TGTGCCACCAGCAATTTGGGAGGGGTGGACAATGAGCAGCTCTTC. It specifies CATSNLGGVDNEQLF. The V gene is TRBV15, the J gene TRBJ2-1; TRBD2 matches at 7 bases. This CDR3 region has 15 residues. Germline assignment: CDR1 LNHNV and CDR2 YYDKDF (reference sequence).